The sequence of this TCR beta chain was determined in a study of radiation and T cells in renal cell carcinoma. Overall study: Nephrectomy followed 15 Gy stereotactic body radiation by 4 weeks. The study's findings and limits: From baseline, blood top tumor clonotypes peaked at 2 weeks post-radiation. Baseline intratumoral clonotype presence is unknown without pretreatment biopsies.

Produced via immunoSEQ multiplex PCR; TCRdb's table is partial and in-frame only. Of around 64,000 clones in the sample, around 78% were seen once. CDR1 is MNHEY and CDR2 is SVGAGI in the germline V gene. V lost 10 bases, J lost 5 bases, and 21 bases lay in between. This CDR3 spans 14 amino acids. Regarding time point: baseline pretreatment blood. Stated treatment: 15 Gy SBRT to primary tumor, nephrectomy 4 weeks later. Blood was sampled at baseline, 2 weeks and 4 weeks after SBRT. On this clone itself: Its antigen remains unidentified.

The V call is TRBV6-5, the J call TRBJ2-7, with D perhaps being TRBD1 or TRBD2 (7 bases each). The origin of this receptor is a man aged 60 to 69 with renal cell carcinoma. Sequenced material: blood, taken from a patient whose treatment included radiotherapy and nephrectomy. The CDR3 here is CATNSQGRVHEQYF. CDR3 coding DNA: TGTGCCACAAACTCACAGGGGAGGGTCCACGAGCAGTACTTC.